Presented here are 12 T cell receptor beta chains from one specimen sequenced in a study of blood T cell repertoires in COVID-19. Data came from immunoSEQ multiplex PCR; TCRdb stores just in-frame clones and leaves some out. The data contain around 76,000 clones, more than 75% of them singletons. Sequenced sample: peripheral blood. These receptor sequences come from a woman at least 80 years old with active or convalescent COVID-19.

The sample holds a few counts of this clone. The chain uses TRBV30 and TRBJ1-2; 10 bases are a match to TRBD1. Unmatched junction bases numbered 6, after V lost 0 bases and J lost 8 bases. The germline gives CDR1 GTSNPN, CDR2 SVGIG (reference sequence). The CDR3 covers 14 residues. The CDR3 spells CAWSVPGQGLGYTF. CDR3 DNA: TGTGCCTGGAGTGTACCGGGACAGGGGTTAGGCTACACCTTC.

The chain uses TRBV5-8 and TRBJ1-4, with TRBD1 matching 10 bases. This CDR3 is 14 amino acids long. With 4 bases clipped from V and 8 bases from J, the junction kept 5 bases outside the gene matches. Per the germline V gene, CDR1 is SGHTS and CDR2 is YDEGEE. CDR3 nucleotide sequence: TGTGCCAGCAGCATCCTGACAGGGGGCGAAAAACTGTTTTTT. Translation gives CASSILTGGEKLFF. The full variable domain, completed using reference TRBV5-8 and TRBJ1-4, is EAGVTQSPTHLIKTRGQQATLRCSPISGHTSVYWYQQALGLGLQFLLWYDEGEERNRGNFPPRFSGRQFPNYSSELNVNALELEDSALYLCASSILTGGEKLFFGSGTQLSVL.

The chain joins TRBV11-1 to TRBJ1-1; D is undetermined. Trimming cost V 4 bases and J 4 bases, with 13 bases left between them. The germline gives CDR1 SGHAT, CDR2 FQDESV (reference sequence). This CDR3 region has 14 residues. The CDR3: CASSSQWAGTEAFF. CDR3 coding DNA: TGTGCCAGCAGCTCGCAATGGGCGGGCACTGAAGCTTTCTTT.

The chain uses TRBV29-1 and TRBJ2-7; TRBD1 aligns across 8 bases. Losses at the gene ends were 5 bases for V and 7 bases for J; bases not matched to a gene: 7. The V gene's germline CDR1 is SQVTM and CDR2 ANQGSEA. The CDR3 sequence is 12 residues long. The CDR3 DNA reads TGCAGCGTTCGGACAGGGACGGCGGAGCAGTACTTC. Its protein product is CSVRTGTAEQYF.

This rearrangement joins TRBV7-2 to TRBJ1-2; D unresolved. Between the trimmed V and J ends, which lost 5 bases and 8 bases, there was a span of 18 bases. Germline V gene data show CDR1 as SGHTA and CDR2 as FQGNSA. This CDR3 region has 14 residues. The DNA of the CDR3 is TGTGCCAGCAGCCCGCGATCTGGTCTATGGGGCTACACCTTC. It codes for CASSPRSGLWGYTF.

In its sample, this clone was seen once. A read error may account for a junction end that differs from germline. The V gene is TRBV5-1, the J gene TRBJ2-2, with D possibly being TRBD2 (7 bases). CDR3 length: 15 amino acids. Looked up from germline, CDR1 is SGHRS and CDR2 is YFSETQ. The chain's CDR3 is CASTLTGGDTGELFF. The CDR3, as DNA: TGCGCCAGCACCTTGACGGGGGGCGACACCGGGGAGCTGTTTTTT.

The chain uses TRBV12-5 and TRBJ2-7; 7 nucleotides agree with TRBD1. The CDR3 spans 16 residues. The V segment lost 6 bases and the J segment 3 bases; nucleotides outside the gene matches: 14. Germline lookup yields CDR1 LGHNT and CDR2 FRNRAP. The CDR3 nucleotides are TGTGCTAGTGGCACCGACAGGGTAGGAAGCCACTACGAGCAGTACTTC. Protein product: CASGTDRVGSHYEQYF. The variable domain in full, completed from reference TRBV12-5 and TRBJ2-7, reads DARVTQTPRHKVTEMGQEVTMRCQPILGHNTVFWYRQTMMQGLELLAYFRNRAPLDDSGMPKDRFSAEMPDATLATLKIQPSEPRDSAVYFCASGTDRVGSHYEQYFGPGTRLTVT.

V and J are TRBV5-1 and TRBJ2-7; tentatively, D is TRBD1 (5 bases). The germline gives CDR1 SGHRS, CDR2 YFSETQ. This CDR3 comprises 12 residues. V gave up 2 bases and J gave up 6 bases, with 9 bases separating them. The chain's CDR3 is CASSFPRGEQYF. The CDR3 region has the DNA TGCGCCAGCAGCTTCCCTAGGGGCGAGCAGTACTTC.

This chain uses TRBV28 with TRBJ2-5; D remains ambiguous. V gave up 4 bases and J gave up 4 bases, with 13 bases separating them. The CDR3 has 14 amino acids. CDR1 is MDHEN and CDR2 is SYDVKM in the germline V gene. The CDR3 region is CASSSTARGETQYF. The CDR3 nucleotides are TGTGCCAGCAGTTCCACGGCCCGAGGAGAGACCCAGTACTTC.

This sequence joins TRBV5-1 and TRBJ1-2, with 10 bases aligning to TRBD1. J lost 1 base, V lost 4 bases, and 1 base had no gene match. CDR3 length: 14 residues. In germline, CDR1 is SGHRS, CDR2 YFSETQ. The CDR3 spells CASSGTGVNYGYTF. CDR3 DNA sequence: TGCGCCAGCAGCGGGACAGGGGTTAACTATGGCTACACCTTC.

This chain connects TRBV19 to TRBJ1-1, with 7 bases fitting TRBD1. The germline V gene encodes CDR1 LNHDA and CDR2 SQIVND (reference sequence). Germline trimming cut 6 bases from V and 1 base from J; bases unmatched to any gene: 5. This CDR3 spans 14 amino acids. CDR3: CASRKTGTNTEAFF. CDR3 sequence (DNA): TGTGCCAGTAGAAAGACAGGGACGAACACTGAAGCTTTCTTT.

This clone is termed medium-sized. V gene TRBV21-1 combines with J gene TRBJ1-1; the D call in the table, TRBD1, was not verified against the DNA. TRBV21-1 is tagged as a pseudogene. CDR3 size: 14 residues. For the CDR3, the DNA is TGTGCCAGCAGCAACGCAGGGGGGAACACTGAAGCTTTCTTT. It encodes CASSNAGGNTEAFF.